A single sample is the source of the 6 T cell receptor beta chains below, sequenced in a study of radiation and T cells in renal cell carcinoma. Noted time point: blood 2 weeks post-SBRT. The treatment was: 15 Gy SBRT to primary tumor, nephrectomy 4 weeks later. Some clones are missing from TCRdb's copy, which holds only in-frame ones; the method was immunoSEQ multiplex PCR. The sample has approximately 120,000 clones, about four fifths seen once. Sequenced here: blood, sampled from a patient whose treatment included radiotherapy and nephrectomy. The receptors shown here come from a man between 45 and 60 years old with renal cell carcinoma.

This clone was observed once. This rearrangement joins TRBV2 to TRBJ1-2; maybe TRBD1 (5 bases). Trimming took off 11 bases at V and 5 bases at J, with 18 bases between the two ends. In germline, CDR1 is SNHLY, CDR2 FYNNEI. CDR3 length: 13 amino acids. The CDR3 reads CAGQRGEPYGYTF. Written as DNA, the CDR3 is TGTGCCGGTCAAAGGGGCGAACCTTATGGCTACACCTTC.

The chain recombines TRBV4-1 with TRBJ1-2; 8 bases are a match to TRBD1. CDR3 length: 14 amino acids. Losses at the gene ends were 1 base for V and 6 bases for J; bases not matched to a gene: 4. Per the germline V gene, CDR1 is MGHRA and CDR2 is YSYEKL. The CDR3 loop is CASSQAGTGDGYTF. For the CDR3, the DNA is TGCGCCAGCAGCCAAGCAGGGACAGGAGATGGCTACACCTTC.

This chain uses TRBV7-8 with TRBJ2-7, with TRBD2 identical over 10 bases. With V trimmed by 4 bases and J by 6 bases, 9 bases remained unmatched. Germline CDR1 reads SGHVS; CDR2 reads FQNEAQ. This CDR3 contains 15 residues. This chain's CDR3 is CASSSSTSGVSEQYF. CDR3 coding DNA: TGTGCCAGCAGCTCGAGCACTAGCGGGGTTTCCGAGCAGTACTTC. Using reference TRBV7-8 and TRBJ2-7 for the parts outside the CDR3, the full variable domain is GAGVSQSPRYKVAKRGQDVALRCDPISGHVSLFWYQQALGQGPEFLTYFQNEAQLDKSGLPSDRFFAERPEGSVSTLKIQRTQQEDSAVYLCASSSSTSGVSEQYFGPGTRLTVT.

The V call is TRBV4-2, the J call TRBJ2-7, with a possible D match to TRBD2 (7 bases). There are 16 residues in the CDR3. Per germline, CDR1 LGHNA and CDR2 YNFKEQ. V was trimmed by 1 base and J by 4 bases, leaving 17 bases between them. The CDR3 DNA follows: TGTGCCAGCAGCCAAGGAGCCGGACTAGGGGGGTACGAGCAGTACTTC. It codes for CASSQGAGLGGYEQYF.

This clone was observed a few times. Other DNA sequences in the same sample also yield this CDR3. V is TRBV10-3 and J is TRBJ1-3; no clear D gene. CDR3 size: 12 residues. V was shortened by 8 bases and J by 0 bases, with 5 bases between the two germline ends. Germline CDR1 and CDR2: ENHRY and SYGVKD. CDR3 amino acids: CAIGSSGNTIYF. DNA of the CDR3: TGTGCCATCGGTAGCTCTGGAAACACCATATATTTT.

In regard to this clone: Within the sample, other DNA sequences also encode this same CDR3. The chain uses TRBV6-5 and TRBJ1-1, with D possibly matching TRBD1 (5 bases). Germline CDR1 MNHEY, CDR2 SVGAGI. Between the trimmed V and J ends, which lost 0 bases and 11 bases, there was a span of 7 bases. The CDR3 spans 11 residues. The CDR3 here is CASSYSGGAFF. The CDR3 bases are TGTGCCAGCAGTTACTCCGGGGGGGCTTTCTTT.